This T cell receptor (beta chain) is from a study of T cell responses to AZD1222 COVID-19 vaccine. Germline-derived CDR1 and CDR2 are KGHDR and SFDVKD. This CDR3 is 14 amino acids long. Trimming removed 2 bases at V and 6 bases at J, with 12 bases between. Method: immunoSEQ multiplex PCR; TCRdb's copy keeps in-frame clones and lacks some. The table records 150,000 or so clones, around 93% of them present only once. Of note for this clone: Antigen: not known.

Study findings and constraints: Spike-specific TCR breadth and depth rose after two AZD1222 doses. Clonal diversity may have been underestimated, and the donors were mostly white British, with more females than males.

Sequencing was performed on peripheral blood, taken on day 0 of AZD1222 vaccination. V and J are TRBV24-1 and TRBJ1-1, with D tentatively TRBD1 (5 bases). This TCR came from an adult in good health. The CDR3 reads CATSDSGVNPEAFF. CDR3 DNA sequence: TGTGCCACCAGTGATTCGGGGGTAAACCCTGAAGCTTTCTTT.